This is a list of T cell receptor beta chains from one sample in a study of regulatory T cells in long-lasting Graves disease. MiXCR, applied by TCRdb to the multiplex PCR reads, yields one record per CDR3 protein. The sample lists fewer than 550,000 distinct CDR3 sequences; roughly 15% were seen once. These records were also assigned to another study, of T cells in Graves' hyperthyroidism and ophthalmopathy.

The input for sequencing was peripheral blood mononuclear cells (PBMCs), taken at new diagnosis, from a patient treated with antithyroid drugs. These receptors all stem from a woman between 18 and 29 years old with Graves disease. Both conserved end residues are part of each CDR3. Fields, in order: D gene, clone size, J gene, V gene, CDR3 DNA, CDR3 protein. The D gene is left open where the match is weak. Clone size is not always given. Where it is, it says once, few, many or a class for expanded clones.

d_call: TRBD1
clone_size: many
j_call: TRBJ2-3
v_call: TRBV7-9
cdr3_nt: TGTGCCAGCAGCCTCGACAGGGGGCGGGTAGATACGCAGTATTTT
cdr3_aa: CASSLDRGRVDTQYF

d_call: TRBD1
clone_size: -
j_call: TRBJ1-2
v_call: TRBV3-1
cdr3_nt: TGTGCCAGCACCCAGGGGGCAGAAGGTGGCTACACCTTC
cdr3_aa: CASTQGAEGGYTF

d_call: -
clone_size: -
j_call: TRBJ2-1
v_call: TRBV29-1
cdr3_nt: TGCAGCGTCGGCAGGGGGGGATACAATGAGCAGTTCTTC
cdr3_aa: CSVGRGGYNEQFF

d_call: TRBD2
clone_size: -
j_call: TRBJ2-7
v_call: TRBV7-9
cdr3_nt: TGTGCCAGCAGAATAGCGGGAGGCCCTGTAATCGTCTCCTACGAGCAGTACTTC
cdr3_aa: CASRIAGGPVIVSYEQYF

d_call: -
clone_size: many
j_call: TRBJ2-7
v_call: TRBV7-9
cdr3_nt: TGTGCCAGCAGCTTAGTTCCAAGCTCCTACGAGCAGTACTTC
cdr3_aa: CASSLVPSSYEQYF

d_call: -
clone_size: many
j_call: TRBJ2-1
v_call: TRBV2
cdr3_nt: TGTGCCAGCATCTCGCTCCTTGTGGGCTATGAGCAGTTCTTC
cdr3_aa: CASISLLVGYEQFF

d_call: TRBD2
clone_size: many
j_call: TRBJ2-1
v_call: TRBV7-2
cdr3_nt: TGTGCCAGCAGCACCCTAGCGGGGAGGGGCTACAATGAGCAGTTCTTC
cdr3_aa: CASSTLAGRGYNEQFF

d_call: -
clone_size: many
j_call: TRBJ2-1
v_call: TRBV6-2/TRBV6-3
cdr3_nt: TGTGCCAGCAGTAAAACCCCTTTGAATGAGCAGTTCTTC
cdr3_aa: CASSKTPLNEQFF

d_call: -
clone_size: many
j_call: TRBJ1-2
v_call: TRBV5-1
cdr3_nt: TGCGCCAGCAGCTTGGGACAGCGAACAGGGCACAACTATGGCTACACCTTC
cdr3_aa: CASSLGQRTGHNYGYTF

d_call: TRBD2
clone_size: many
j_call: TRBJ2-5
v_call: TRBV15
cdr3_nt: TGTGCCACCAGCAGAGGACTAGCGGGAGGAGAGACCCAGTACTTC
cdr3_aa: CATSRGLAGGETQYF

d_call: -
clone_size: many
j_call: TRBJ2-7
v_call: TRBV3-1
cdr3_nt: TGTGCCAGCAGCCAAGAAACCCCAGTAGGCGAGCAGTACTTC
cdr3_aa: CASSQETPVGEQYF

d_call: TRBD1
clone_size: few
j_call: TRBJ2-1
v_call: TRBV25-1
cdr3_nt: TGTGCCAGCTTCGGACAGGTCATCAATGAGCAGTTCTTC
cdr3_aa: CASFGQVINEQFF

d_call: TRBD1
clone_size: many
j_call: TRBJ2-7
v_call: TRBV6-1
cdr3_nt: TGTGCCAGCAACCTCTTAGGACAGGAGGCCGAGCAGTACTTC
cdr3_aa: CASNLLGQEAEQYF

d_call: -
clone_size: once
j_call: TRBJ2-1
v_call: TRBV7-2
cdr3_nt: TGTGCCAGCAGCCTCTCCTCCTACGAGCAGTTCTTC
cdr3_aa: CASSLSSYEQFF

d_call: -
clone_size: -
j_call: TRBJ1-2
v_call: TRBV20-1
cdr3_nt: TGCAGTGCTAGAGATCAACCCCGCCCGCGGAGTATTGGCTACACCTTC
cdr3_aa: CSARDQPRPRSIGYTF

d_call: -
clone_size: -
j_call: TRBJ1-1
v_call: TRBV7-6
cdr3_nt: TGTGCCAGCAGCTTAGAATTCGGTATGAACACTGAAGCTTTCTTT
cdr3_aa: CASSLEFGMNTEAFF

d_call: TRBD1
clone_size: many
j_call: TRBJ2-7
v_call: TRBV28
cdr3_nt: TGTGCCAGCCTTCGAGCCCGGACAGGGATATACGAGCAGTACTTC
cdr3_aa: CASLRARTGIYEQYF

d_call: -
clone_size: -
j_call: TRBJ2-5
v_call: TRBV2
cdr3_nt: TGTGCCAGCAGCCCCTCCGTCGGAGAGACCCAGTACTTC
cdr3_aa: CASSPSVGETQYF

d_call: TRBD1
clone_size: few
j_call: TRBJ2-2
v_call: TRBV7-7
cdr3_nt: TGTGCTAGCAGCCCTAGTGGCAGGGGGAGCACCGGGGAGCTGTTTTTT
cdr3_aa: CASSPSGRGSTGELFF

d_call: -
clone_size: many
j_call: TRBJ2-2
v_call: TRBV30
cdr3_nt: TGTGCCTGGAGTGTCCTGGGGGCGGTCACCGGGGAGCTGTTTTTT
cdr3_aa: CAWSVLGAVTGELFF

d_call: -
clone_size: -
j_call: TRBJ1-1
v_call: TRBV29-1
cdr3_nt: TGCAGCTCTGTGAAGGCGAACACTGAAGCTTTCTTT
cdr3_aa: CSSVKANTEAFF

d_call: TRBD1
clone_size: -
j_call: TRBJ1-5
v_call: TRBV27
cdr3_nt: TGTGCCAGCAGTTTATTCAAGACAGGGGGGTTCCCCCAGCATTTT
cdr3_aa: CASSLFKTGGFPQHF

d_call: TRBD1
clone_size: many
j_call: TRBJ2-7
v_call: TRBV28
cdr3_nt: TGTGCCAGCAGTTTACATACGGGACAGGCAGGGAGGGAGCAGTACTTC
cdr3_aa: CASSLHTGQAGREQYF

d_call: -
clone_size: many
j_call: TRBJ1-3
v_call: TRBV28
cdr3_nt: TGTGCCAGCAGCTCTGGAAACACCATATATTTT
cdr3_aa: CASSSGNTIYF

d_call: TRBD2
clone_size: many
j_call: TRBJ2-7
v_call: TRBV18
cdr3_nt: TGTGCCAGCTCGTCCACGGGGCTAGCGGGATCCTACGAGCAGTACTTC
cdr3_aa: CASSSTGLAGSYEQYF

d_call: -
clone_size: many
j_call: TRBJ2-3
v_call: TRBV20-1
cdr3_nt: TGCAGTGCTAGCCCAACGCGCACAGATACGCAGTATTTT
cdr3_aa: CSASPTRTDTQYF

d_call: -
clone_size: -
j_call: TRBJ1-3
v_call: TRBV7-2
cdr3_nt: TGTGCCAGCAGCTCCTCGGCCCCTTCAGACACCATATATTTT
cdr3_aa: CASSSSAPSDTIYF

d_call: TRBD2
clone_size: -
j_call: TRBJ2-5
v_call: TRBV7-9
cdr3_nt: TGTGCCAGCAGCCCCGCGGGGGGCGGGAGAAATCAAGAGACCCAGTACTTC
cdr3_aa: CASSPAGGGRNQETQYF

d_call: TRBD2
clone_size: -
j_call: TRBJ2-1
v_call: TRBV7-3
cdr3_nt: TGTGCCAGCAGCTTAAATCCTAGCGGGGGCCTTGCTAGTAGTGAGCAGTTCTTC
cdr3_aa: CASSLNPSGGLASSEQFF

d_call: TRBD2
clone_size: many
j_call: TRBJ2-3
v_call: TRBV28
cdr3_nt: TGTGCCAGCAGTTCATGGACTAGTGGCACAGATACGCAGTATTTT
cdr3_aa: CASSSWTSGTDTQYF

d_call: TRBD1
clone_size: many
j_call: TRBJ2-7
v_call: TRBV30
cdr3_nt: TGTGCCTCGGACGGGACAGGCTACGAGCAGTACTTC
cdr3_aa: CASDGTGYEQYF

d_call: -
clone_size: many
j_call: TRBJ2-1
v_call: TRBV27
cdr3_nt: TGTGCCAGCAGTCTGACCCCTCGGGGAACCTACAATGAGCGGTTCTTC
cdr3_aa: CASSLTPRGTYNERFF

d_call: TRBD2
clone_size: many
j_call: TRBJ2-7
v_call: TRBV7-2
cdr3_nt: TGTGCCAGCAGCACCCGGACTAGCGGGAGCGGCGAGCAGTACTTC
cdr3_aa: CASSTRTSGSGEQYF

d_call: -
clone_size: few
j_call: TRBJ2-1
v_call: TRBV4-1
cdr3_nt: TGCGCCAGCAGCCAAGTGGGGGACGATGAGCAGTTCTTC
cdr3_aa: CASSQVGDDEQFF

d_call: -
clone_size: -
j_call: TRBJ2-1
v_call: TRBV5-1
cdr3_nt: TGCGCCAGCAGGGGGGGACAATCCTACAATGAGCAGTTCTTC
cdr3_aa: CASRGGQSYNEQFF

d_call: -
clone_size: many
j_call: TRBJ1-1
v_call: TRBV30
cdr3_nt: TGTGCCTGGAGCCTACAGGGTTGGACTGAAGCTTTCTTT
cdr3_aa: CAWSLQGWTEAFF

d_call: -
clone_size: few
j_call: TRBJ1-6
v_call: TRBV11-2
cdr3_nt: TGTGCCAGCAGCCCCCCCCGCCGGATCTTT
cdr3_aa: CASSPPRRIF

d_call: TRBD2
clone_size: few
j_call: TRBJ2-1
v_call: TRBV9
cdr3_nt: TGTGCCAGCAGCGTAGCTCTGGGACTAGCGGGAGATTACAATGAGCAGTTCTTC
cdr3_aa: CASSVALGLAGDYNEQFF

d_call: -
clone_size: -
j_call: TRBJ1-4
v_call: TRBV28
cdr3_nt: TGTGCCAGCAGCCTCTCGGGAAGCTTGAATGAAAAACTGTTTTTT
cdr3_aa: CASSLSGSLNEKLFF

d_call: TRBD2
clone_size: few
j_call: TRBJ2-2
v_call: TRBV5-1
cdr3_nt: TGCGCCAGCAGCTTACCTGGGGGGGGCACCGGGGAGCTGTTTTTT
cdr3_aa: CASSLPGGGTGELFF

d_call: -
clone_size: few
j_call: TRBJ1-1
v_call: TRBV20-1
cdr3_nt: TGCAGTGCTAGCCGGACAAACACTGAAGCTTTCTTT
cdr3_aa: CSASRTNTEAFF